The 8 T cell receptor beta chains below all came from one sample that was sequenced in a study of technical replicates of blood from several donors. Data came from immunoSEQ multiplex PCR; TCRdb stores just in-frame clones and leaves some out. The profile shows 60,000 to 70,000 clones, roughly 98% of them singletons. The sample comprised T cells isolated from PBMCs. The receptors originated from a human donor in good health.

J is TRBJ1-2 and V is TRBV5-1, with 9 bases fitting TRBD1. The CDR3 is made up of 17 amino acids. Germline-derived CDR1 and CDR2 are SGHRS and YFSETQ. V shed 4 bases, J shed 4 bases, and the junction held 14 bases outside the gene matches. The CDR3 is CASSPQGQGPTSYGYTF. CDR3 in DNA: TGCGCCAGCAGCCCACAGGGACAGGGCCCCACCAGCTATGGCTACACCTTC.

This chain joins TRBV30 and TRBJ1-3, with D tentatively TRBD1 (5 bases). The CDR3 has 16 residues. The germline V and J ends were trimmed by 5 bases and 1 base, with 18 bases remaining between them. In germline, CDR1 is GTSNPN, CDR2 SVGIG (reference sequence). The chain's CDR3 is CAWGGGKLISGNTIYF. For the CDR3, the DNA is TGTGCCTGGGGGGGAGGCAAACTCATATCTGGAAACACCATATATTTT.

CDR3 sequence reads: CASSVEGGEETQYF. Here the CDR3 DNA reads TGTGCCAGCAGCGTCGAGGGCGGGGAAGAGACCCAGTACTTC. The rearrangement uses TRBV9 and TRBJ2-5, with D maybe TRBD2 (6 bases). V lost 2 bases and J lost 3, with 11 bases in between. The CDR3 is 14 amino acids. CDR1 and CDR2 from the germline V gene are SGDLS and YYNGEE. Filled out from reference TRBV9 and TRBJ2-5, the complete variable domain reads DSGVTQTPKHLITATGQRVTLRCSPRSGDLSVYWYQQSLDQGLQFLIQYYNGEERAKGNILERFSAQQFPDLHSELNLSSLELGDSALYFCASSVEGGEETQYFGPGTRLLVL.

This clone was observed a single time. The V call is TRBV28, the J call TRBJ1-2, with D unresolved. Germline CDR1 MDHEN, CDR2 SYDVKM. CDR3 size: 13 residues. V dropped 7 bases and J dropped 3 bases, with 12 bases sitting between them. Here the CDR3 DNA reads TGTGCCAGCACGAGCGGGCAGGACTATGGCTACACCTTC. Amino acids: CASTSGQDYGYTF.

This sequence joins TRBV9 and TRBJ2-7, with 8 bases identical to TRBD1. V dropped 1 base and J dropped 1; count of bases not matched to a gene: 4. The V gene's germline CDR1 is SGDLS and CDR2 YYNGEE. This CDR3 spans 15 amino acids. Written as DNA, the CDR3 is TGTGCCAGCAGCGTACAAGGGACAGGTTCCTACGAGCAGTACTTC. Its translation is CASSVQGTGSYEQYF.

The rearrangement joins TRBV29-1 to TRBJ2-7, with TRBD1 matching 9 bases. The germline V gene encodes CDR1 SQVTM and CDR2 ANQGSEA. With 6 bases clipped from V and 0 bases from J, the junction kept 12 bases outside the gene matches. The CDR3 has 16 amino acids. The CDR3 sequence: CSVNGRGQGASYEQYF. CDR3 nucleotide sequence: TGCAGCGTGAATGGTAGGGGACAGGGTGCCTCCTACGAGCAGTACTTC.

The V call is TRBV6-5, the J call TRBJ1-2, with 8 nucleotides matching TRBD1. J was trimmed by 4 bases and V by 5 bases; bases with no gene match: 9. The germline V gene has CDR1 MNHEY and CDR2 SVGAGI. This CDR3 region has 15 residues. The CDR3 reads CASSQGQGVSYGYTF. CDR3 sequence (DNA): TGTGCCAGCAGTCAAGGACAGGGAGTTAGCTATGGCTACACCTTC.

The J gene is TRBJ2-3, the V gene TRBV28; D remains unclear. Trimming cost V 6 bases and J 3 bases, with 16 bases left between them. CDR3 length: 15 residues. Per the germline V gene, CDR1 is MDHEN and CDR2 is SYDVKM. The CDR3 loop is CASSHPTAFTDTQYF. The CDR3 nucleotides read TGTGCCAGCAGCCACCCCACAGCATTTACAGATACGCAGTATTTT. The entire variable domain, with the rest obtained from reference TRBV28 and TRBJ2-3, is as follows: DVKVTQSSRYLVKRTGEKVFLECVQDMDHENMFWYRQDPGLGLRLIYFSYDVKMKEKGDIPEGYSVSREKKERFSLILESASTNQTSMYLCASSHPTAFTDTQYFGPGTRLTVL.